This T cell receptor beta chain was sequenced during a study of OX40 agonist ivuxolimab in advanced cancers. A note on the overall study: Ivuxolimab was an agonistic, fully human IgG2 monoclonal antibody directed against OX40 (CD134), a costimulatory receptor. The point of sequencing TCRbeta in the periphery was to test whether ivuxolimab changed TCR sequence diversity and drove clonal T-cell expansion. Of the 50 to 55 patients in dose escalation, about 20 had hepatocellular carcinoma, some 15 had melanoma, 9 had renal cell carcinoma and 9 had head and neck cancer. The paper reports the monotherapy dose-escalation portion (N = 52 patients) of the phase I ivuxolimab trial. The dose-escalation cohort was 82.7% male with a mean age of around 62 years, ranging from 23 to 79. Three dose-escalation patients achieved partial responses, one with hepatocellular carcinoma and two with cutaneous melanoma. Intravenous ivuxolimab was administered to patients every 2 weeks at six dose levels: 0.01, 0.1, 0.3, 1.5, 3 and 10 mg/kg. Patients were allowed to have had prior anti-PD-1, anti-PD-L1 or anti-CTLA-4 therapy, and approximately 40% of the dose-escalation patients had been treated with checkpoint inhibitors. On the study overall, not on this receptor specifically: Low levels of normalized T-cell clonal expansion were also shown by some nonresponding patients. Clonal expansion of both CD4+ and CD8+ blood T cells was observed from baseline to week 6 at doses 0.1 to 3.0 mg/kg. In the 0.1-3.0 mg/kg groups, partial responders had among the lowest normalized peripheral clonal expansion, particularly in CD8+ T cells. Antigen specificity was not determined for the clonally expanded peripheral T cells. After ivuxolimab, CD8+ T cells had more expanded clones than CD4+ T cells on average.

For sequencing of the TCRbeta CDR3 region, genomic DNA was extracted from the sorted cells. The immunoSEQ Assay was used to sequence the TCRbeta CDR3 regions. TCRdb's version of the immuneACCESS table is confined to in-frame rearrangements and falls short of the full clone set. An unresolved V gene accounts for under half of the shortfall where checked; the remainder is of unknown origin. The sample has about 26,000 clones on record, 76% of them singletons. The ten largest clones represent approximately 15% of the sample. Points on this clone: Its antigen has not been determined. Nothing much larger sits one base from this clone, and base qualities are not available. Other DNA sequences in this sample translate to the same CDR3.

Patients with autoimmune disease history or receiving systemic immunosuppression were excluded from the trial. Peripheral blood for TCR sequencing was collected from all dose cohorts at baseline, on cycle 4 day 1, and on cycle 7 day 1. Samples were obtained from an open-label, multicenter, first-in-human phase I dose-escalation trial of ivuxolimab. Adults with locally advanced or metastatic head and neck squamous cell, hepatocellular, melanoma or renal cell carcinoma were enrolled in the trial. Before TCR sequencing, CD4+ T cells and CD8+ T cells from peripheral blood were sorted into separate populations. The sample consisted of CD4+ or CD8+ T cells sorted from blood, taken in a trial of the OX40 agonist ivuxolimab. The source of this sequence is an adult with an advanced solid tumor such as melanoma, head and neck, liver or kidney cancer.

The sequence in DNA is TGTGCCAGCAGCCGTGGGGGTACTGTGACGGGCTACACCTTC. The resulting protein is CASSRGGTVTGYTF. This receptor chain uses TRBV6-5 and TRBJ1-2; 5 matching bases give a weak D call of TRBD1. There are 14 amino acids in the CDR3, from cysteine to phenylalanine inclusive. Solely the CDR3 DNA is kept, with 42 bases framed from the first base. Reading the germline V gene gives CDR1 MNHEY and CDR2 SVGAGI. Relative to germline, V is 6 bases shorter and J is 8 bases shorter, with 19 bases between their ends.